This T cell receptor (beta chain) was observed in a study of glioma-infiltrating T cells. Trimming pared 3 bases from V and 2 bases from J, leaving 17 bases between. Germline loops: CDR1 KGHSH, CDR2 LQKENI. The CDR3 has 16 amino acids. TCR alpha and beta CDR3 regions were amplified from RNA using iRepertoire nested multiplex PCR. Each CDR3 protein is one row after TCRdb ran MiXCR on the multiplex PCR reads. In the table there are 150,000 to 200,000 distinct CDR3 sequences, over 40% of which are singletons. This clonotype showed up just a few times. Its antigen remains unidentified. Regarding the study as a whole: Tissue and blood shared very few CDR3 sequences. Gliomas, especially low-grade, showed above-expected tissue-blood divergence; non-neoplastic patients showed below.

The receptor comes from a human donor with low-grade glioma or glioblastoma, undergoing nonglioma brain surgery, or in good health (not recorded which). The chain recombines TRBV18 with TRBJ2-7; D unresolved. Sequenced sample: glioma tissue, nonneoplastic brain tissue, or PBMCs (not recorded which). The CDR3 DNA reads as TGTGCCAGCTCACCCGAGCTTCTAGAAAGGCCCTACGAGCAGTACTTC. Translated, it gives CASSPELLERPYEQYF.